This record covers a single T cell receptor (beta chain). TCRdb processed the PCR reads anew with MiXCR; each CDR3 protein has one entry. The table includes thousands of distinct CDR3 sequences, approximately 49% detected once. This record belongs to a study of CD4 and CD8 cells across lung adenocarcinoma regions. Samples came from patients with localized non-small cell lung adenocarcinoma. The sample taken for sequencing was CD4+ T cells from the margin of a lung tumor. The clonotype was recovered from a female donor with lung adenocarcinoma. The CD4 and CD8 labels of this study may be unreliable.

CDR3 residues: CASSQRLAGGLRTDTQYF. CDR3 coding DNA: TGTGCCAGCAGCCAACGACTAGCGGGAGGGCTGCGCACAGATACGCAGTATTTT. The chain has TRBV14 and TRBJ2-3; 14 bases agree with TRBD2. V shed 2 bases, J shed 1 base, and the junction held 5 bases outside the gene matches. The CDR3 is made up of 18 amino acids. Germline loops: CDR1 SGHDN, CDR2 FVKESK.